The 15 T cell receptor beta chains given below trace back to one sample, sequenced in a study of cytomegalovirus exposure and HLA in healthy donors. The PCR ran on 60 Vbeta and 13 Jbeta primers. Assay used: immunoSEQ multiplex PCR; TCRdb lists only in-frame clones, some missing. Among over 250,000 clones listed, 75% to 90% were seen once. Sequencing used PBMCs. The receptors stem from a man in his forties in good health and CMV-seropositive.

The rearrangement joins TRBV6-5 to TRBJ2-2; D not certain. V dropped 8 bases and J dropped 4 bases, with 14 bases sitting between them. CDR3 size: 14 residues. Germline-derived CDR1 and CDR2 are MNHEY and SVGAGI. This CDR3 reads CASATWLGTGELFF. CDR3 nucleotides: TGTGCCAGCGCGACTTGGTTGGGCACCGGGGAGCTGTTTTTT.

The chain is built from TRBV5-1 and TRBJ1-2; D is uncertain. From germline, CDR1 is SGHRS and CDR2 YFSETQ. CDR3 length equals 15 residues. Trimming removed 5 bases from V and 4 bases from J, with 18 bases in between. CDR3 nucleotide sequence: TGCGCCAGCAGGTCCGAAGGAGAGTTTATCTATGGCTACACCTTC. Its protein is CASRSEGEFIYGYTF.

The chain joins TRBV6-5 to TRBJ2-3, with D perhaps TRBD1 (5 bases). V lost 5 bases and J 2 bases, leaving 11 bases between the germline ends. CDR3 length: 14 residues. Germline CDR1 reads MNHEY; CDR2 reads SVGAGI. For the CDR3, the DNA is TGTGCCAGCAGTCCCGGCAGGGCCACAGATACGCAGTATTTT. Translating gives CASSPGRATDTQYF.

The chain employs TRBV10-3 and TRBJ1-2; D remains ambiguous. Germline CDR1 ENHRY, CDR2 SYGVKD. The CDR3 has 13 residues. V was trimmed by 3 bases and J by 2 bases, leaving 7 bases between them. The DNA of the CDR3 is TGTGCCATCAGTGATCGGGTCAACTATGGCTACACCTTC. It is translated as CAISDRVNYGYTF.

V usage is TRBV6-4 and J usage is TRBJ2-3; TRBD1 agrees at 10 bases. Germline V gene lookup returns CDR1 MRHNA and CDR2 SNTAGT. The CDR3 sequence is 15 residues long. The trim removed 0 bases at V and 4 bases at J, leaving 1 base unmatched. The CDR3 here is CASSDSGTGADTQYF. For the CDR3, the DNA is TGTGCCAGCAGTGACTCCGGGACAGGGGCAGATACGCAGTATTTT.

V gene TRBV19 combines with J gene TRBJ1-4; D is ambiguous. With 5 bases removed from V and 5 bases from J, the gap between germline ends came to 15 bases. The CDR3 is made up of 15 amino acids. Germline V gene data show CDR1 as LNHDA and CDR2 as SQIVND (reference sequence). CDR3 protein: CASSSTGLGNEKLFF. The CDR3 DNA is TGTGCCAGTAGTTCAACGGGGTTAGGGAATGAAAAACTGTTTTTT.

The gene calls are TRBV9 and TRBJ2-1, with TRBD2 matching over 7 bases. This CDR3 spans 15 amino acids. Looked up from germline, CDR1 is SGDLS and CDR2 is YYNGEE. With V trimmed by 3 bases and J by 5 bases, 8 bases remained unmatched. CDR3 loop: CASSEGLKLHNEQFF. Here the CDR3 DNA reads TGTGCCAGCAGCGAGGGACTAAAGCTCCACAATGAGCAGTTCTTC.

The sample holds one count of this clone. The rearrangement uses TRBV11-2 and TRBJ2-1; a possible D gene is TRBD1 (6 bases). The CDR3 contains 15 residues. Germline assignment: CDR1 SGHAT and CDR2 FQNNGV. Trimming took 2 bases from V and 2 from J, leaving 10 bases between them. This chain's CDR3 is CASSLQGSPYNEQFF. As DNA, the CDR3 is TGTGCCAGCAGCTTACAGGGGAGCCCCTACAATGAGCAGTTCTTC. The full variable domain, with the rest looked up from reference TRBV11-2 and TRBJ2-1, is EAGVAQSPRYKIIEKRQSVAFWCNPISGHATLYWYQQILGQGPKLLIQFQNNGVVDDSQLPKDRFSAERLKGVDSTLKIQPAKLEDSAVYLCASSLQGSPYNEQFFGPGTRLTVL.

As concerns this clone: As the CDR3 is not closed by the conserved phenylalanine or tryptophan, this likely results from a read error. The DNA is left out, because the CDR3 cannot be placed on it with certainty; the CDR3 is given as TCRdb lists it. The CDR3 sequence: CSARARGGSGL. The chain joins TRBV20-1 to TRBJ1-4. Germline V gene lookup returns CDR1 DFQATT and CDR2 SNEGSKA (reference sequence). Inclusive of both ends, the CDR3 amounts to 11 amino acids.

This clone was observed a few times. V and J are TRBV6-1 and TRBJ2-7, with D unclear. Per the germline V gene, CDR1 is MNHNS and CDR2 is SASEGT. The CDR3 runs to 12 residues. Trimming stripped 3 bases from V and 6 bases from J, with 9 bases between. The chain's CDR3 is CASSDRLSEQYF. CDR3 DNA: TGTGCCAGCAGTGATCGACTCTCCGAGCAGTACTTC.

This CDR3 is CAIRGTGQEDTEAFF. The CDR3 coding sequence is TGTGCCATCAGGGGGACAGGGCAGGAGGACACTGAAGCTTTCTTT. The rearrangement links TRBV10-3 to TRBJ1-1; 9 bases align to TRBD1. The CDR3 loop spans 15 amino acids. Germline V gene data show CDR1 as ENHRY and CDR2 as SYGVKD. Germline trimming cut 6 bases from V and 3 bases from J; bases unmatched to any gene: 8.

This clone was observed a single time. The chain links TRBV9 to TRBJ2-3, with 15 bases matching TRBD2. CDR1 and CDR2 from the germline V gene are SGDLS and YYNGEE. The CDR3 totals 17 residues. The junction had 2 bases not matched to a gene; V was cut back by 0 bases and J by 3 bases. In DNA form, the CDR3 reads TGTGCCAGCAGCGTAGGGGGACTAGCGGGAGGAACAGATACGCAGTATTTT. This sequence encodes CASSVGGLAGGTDTQYF. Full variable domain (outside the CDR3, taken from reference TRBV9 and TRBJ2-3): DSGVTQTPKHLITATGQRVTLRCSPRSGDLSVYWYQQSLDQGLQFLIQYYNGEERAKGNILERFSAQQFPDLHSELNLSSLELGDSALYFCASSVGGLAGGTDTQYFGPGTRLTVL.

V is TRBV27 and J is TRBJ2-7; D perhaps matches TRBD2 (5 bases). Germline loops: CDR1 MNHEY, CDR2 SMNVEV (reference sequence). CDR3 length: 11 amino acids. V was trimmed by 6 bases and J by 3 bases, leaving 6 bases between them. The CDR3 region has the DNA TGTGCCAGCAGCCGGGGCTACGAGCAGTACTTC. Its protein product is CASSRGYEQYF.

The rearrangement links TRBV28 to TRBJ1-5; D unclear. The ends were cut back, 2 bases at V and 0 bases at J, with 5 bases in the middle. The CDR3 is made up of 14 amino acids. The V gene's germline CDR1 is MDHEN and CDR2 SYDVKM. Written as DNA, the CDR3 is TGTGCCAGCAGTTTAAAGCCTAGCAATCAGCCCCAGCATTTT. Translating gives CASSLKPSNQPQHF.

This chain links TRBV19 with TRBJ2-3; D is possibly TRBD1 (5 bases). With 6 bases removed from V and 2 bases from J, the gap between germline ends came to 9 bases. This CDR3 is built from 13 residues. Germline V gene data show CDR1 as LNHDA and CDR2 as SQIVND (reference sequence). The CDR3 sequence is CASRGRYTDTQYF. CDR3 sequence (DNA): TGTGCCAGTAGGGGGCGGTACACAGATACGCAGTATTTT.